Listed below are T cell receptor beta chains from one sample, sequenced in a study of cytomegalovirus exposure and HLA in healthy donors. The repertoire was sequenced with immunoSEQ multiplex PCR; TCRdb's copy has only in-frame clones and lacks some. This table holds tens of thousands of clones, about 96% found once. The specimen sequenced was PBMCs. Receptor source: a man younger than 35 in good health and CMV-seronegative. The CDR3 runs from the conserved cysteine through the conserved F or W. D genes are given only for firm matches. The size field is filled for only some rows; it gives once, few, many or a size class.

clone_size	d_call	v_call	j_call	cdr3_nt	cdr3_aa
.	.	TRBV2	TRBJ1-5	TGTGCCAGCAGTGGTGGGCAGGGGTATTCGCCCCAGCATTTT	CASSGGQGYSPQHF
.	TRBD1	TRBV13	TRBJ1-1	TGTGCCAGCAGCCCGCACCCGACAGGGCTGAACACTGAAGCTTTCTTT	CASSPHPTGLNTEAFF
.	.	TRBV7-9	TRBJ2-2	TGTGCCAGCAGCCTAAACAGGGGGGGCACCGGGGAGCTGTTTTTT	CASSLNRGGTGELFF
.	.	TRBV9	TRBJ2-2	TGTGCCAGCAGCGTAGCTTGGGGGGAGTTGGACACCGGGGAGCTGTTTTTT	CASSVAWGELDTGELFF
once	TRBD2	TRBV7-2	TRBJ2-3	TGTGCCAGCAGCTTAGTCCCCCAGGTACTAGCGGGAGGTGCGGATACGCAGTATTTT	CASSLVPQVLAGGADTQYF
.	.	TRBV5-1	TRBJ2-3	TGCGCCAGCAGCCCTATCCCCGGCACAGATACGCAGTATTTT	CASSPIPGTDTQYF
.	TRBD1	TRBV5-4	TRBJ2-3	TGTGCCAGCAGCTGGGACAGAGTTTTTAGCACAGATACGCAGTATTTT	CASSWDRVFSTDTQYF
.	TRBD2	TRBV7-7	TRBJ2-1	TGTGCTAGCAGCTTTAGACTAGCGGGGTACAATGAGCAGTTCTTC	CASSFRLAGYNEQFF
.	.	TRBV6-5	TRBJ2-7	TGTGCCAGCAGGTCAGGGCCTCATACCGAGCAGTACTTC	CASRSGPHTEQYF
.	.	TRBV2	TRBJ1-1	TGTGCCAGCAGGCAAACCAGACAGGTCCCTAGCACTGAAGCTTTCTTT	CASRQTRQVPSTEAFF
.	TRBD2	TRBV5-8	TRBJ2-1	TGTGCCAGCAGCTGGGGGACTAGCGGGATAGAAGAGCAGTTCTTC	CASSWGTSGIEEQFF
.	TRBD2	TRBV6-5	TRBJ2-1	TGTGCCAGCAACGAGGGACTAGCGGTTTACAATGAGCAGTTCTTC	CASNEGLAVYNEQFF
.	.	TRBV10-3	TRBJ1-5	TGTGCCATCAGTGAAACAGGGTCTGGGCCCCAGCATTTT	CAISETGSGPQHF
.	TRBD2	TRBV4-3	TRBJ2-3	TGCGCCAGCAGCCCTGGACTAGCGGGGGGGTGGGCAGATACGCAGTATTTT	CASSPGLAGGWADTQYF
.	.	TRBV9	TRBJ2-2	TGTGCCAGCAGCGTAGAAGGACATTTCACCGGGGAGCTGTTTTTT	CASSVEGHFTGELFF
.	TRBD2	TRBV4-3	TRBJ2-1	TGCGCCAGCAGCCAAGACGGGACTAGCGGGTCGGATGAGCAGTTCTTC	CASSQDGTSGSDEQFF
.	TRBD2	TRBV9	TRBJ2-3	TGTGCCAGCAGCTTACGGGACTACACAGATACGCAGTATTTT	CASSLRDYTDTQYF
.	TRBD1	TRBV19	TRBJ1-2	TGTGCCAGTAGTACGGGACAGGGGCATGGCTACACCTTC	CASSTGQGHGYTF
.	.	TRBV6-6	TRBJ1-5	TGTGCCAGCAGTTCCCAGGGACTAGGCAATCAGCCCCAGCATTTT	CASSSQGLGNQPQHF
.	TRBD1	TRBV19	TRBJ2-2	TGTGCCAGTACCGGGGACAGGGGTAACCGGGAGCTGTTTTTT	CASTGDRGNRELFF
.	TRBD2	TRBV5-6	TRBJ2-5	TGTGCCAGCAGCTTTGAATGGGGCGGGAGGGCCAGGGAGACCCAGTACTTC	CASSFEWGGRARETQYF
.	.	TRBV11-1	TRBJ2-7	TGTGCCAGCAGCTCCGTGGGTGCGGATTACGAGCAGTACTTC	CASSSVGADYEQYF
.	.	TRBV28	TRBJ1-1	TGTGCCAGCACTCCTTTGGAGGGCCTGAACACTGAAGCTTTCTTT	CASTPLEGLNTEAFF
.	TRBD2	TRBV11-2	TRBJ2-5	TGTGCCAGCAGCTTTCGAGTAGCGGGGTACCAAGAGACCCAGTACTTC	CASSFRVAGYQETQYF
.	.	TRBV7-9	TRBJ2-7	TGTGCCAGCAGTCTATACCGGACGGGTAGGGGCGAGCAGTACTTC	CASSLYRTGRGEQYF
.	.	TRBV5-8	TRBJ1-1	TGTGCCAGCAGCCGAGGGATGGTCGGCACTGAAGCTTTCTTT	CASSRGMVGTEAFF
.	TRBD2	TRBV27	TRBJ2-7	TGTGCCAGCAGTTTAACCGGGACTAGCGGTTCCTACGAGCAGTACTTC	CASSLTGTSGSYEQYF
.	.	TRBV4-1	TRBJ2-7	TGCGCCAGCAGCCAAGTCGTGGCCCGGGACAAGACCTACGAGCAGTACTTC	CASSQVVARDKTYEQYF
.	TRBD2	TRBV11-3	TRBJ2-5	TGTGCCAGCAGCTTAGGGCTAGCGGAAGAGACCCAGTACTTC	CASSLGLAEETQYF